This TCR beta chain is drawn from a study of shared clonotypes between healthy human individuals. As processed by the authors: ImmunoSEQ junction-only sequences lacked quality scores, so their filtering differed. Repertoires were generated with immunoSEQ multiplex PCR, while TCRdb's copy carries only in-frame clones and drops some. For V, J and clone size, that table is used; D and trimming come from the DNA. The sample shows 600,000 to 750,000 clones, over 55% of them seen only once. This clone was recorded a few times. The CDR3 sequence is 15 residues long. V was shortened by 3 bases and J by 4 bases, with 13 bases between the two germline ends. CDR1 is SGHRS, CDR2 YFSETQ, per germline.

V usage is TRBV5-1 and J usage is TRBJ2-2; tentative D call: TRBD1 (7 bases). The clonotype comes from a woman in her 30s in good health. The sequenced sample was memory CD4+ T cells sorted from blood. As to subset: CD45RA-negative fraction. The CDR3 DNA sequence: TGCGCCAGCAGCTCCGCGGGACAGTTCACCGGGGAGCTGTTTTTT. Its translation: CASSSAGQFTGELFF.